This is a list of T cell receptor beta chains from one sample in a study of blood T cell repertoires in COVID-19. The table came from immunoSEQ multiplex PCR; TCRdb's copy has only in-frame clones and leaves some out. This table has approximately 90,000 clones, 65% to 85% appearing once. Sequences were obtained from peripheral blood. Source of these receptors: a man at least 80 years old with active or convalescent COVID-19. The CDR3 runs from the conserved cysteine through the conserved F or W. Fields, in order: clone size, V gene, D gene, J gene, CDR3 protein, CDR3 DNA. D genes are given only for firm matches. For some rows the clone size is stated as once, few or many, or as a class when expanded; others skip it.

NA	TRBV29-1	TRBD1	TRBJ1-2	CSAEGATPYGYTF	TGCAGCGCCGAGGGGGCCACCCCCTATGGCTACACCTTC
NA	TRBV7-2	NA	TRBJ1-6	CASSLASGEPLSSYNSPLHF	TGTGCCAGCAGCTTAGCCTCGGGGGAACCCCTGAGCTCCTATAATTCACCCCTCCACTTT
NA	TRBV9	NA	TRBJ1-1	CASSPRQGWVSTEAFF	TGTGCCAGCAGCCCTCGGCAGGGGTGGGTGAGCACTGAAGCTTTCTTT
NA	TRBV6-5	TRBD1	TRBJ1-4	CASNSGGDLKKLFF	TGTGCCAGCAACTCAGGGGGCGACCTTAAAAAACTGTTTTTT
NA	TRBV5-4	TRBD1	TRBJ1-5	CASSWRGQGTYQPQHF	TGTGCCAGCAGCTGGCGGGGACAGGGAACCTATCAGCCCCAGCATTTT
NA	TRBV5-1	NA	TRBJ2-6	CASSWWGSGEGANVLTF	TGCGCCAGCAGCTGGTGGGGGTCAGGGGAAGGGGCCAACGTCCTGACTTTC
NA	TRBV10-3	TRBD1	TRBJ2-1	CAIRQSGTGVNEQFF	TGTGCCATCAGACAATCCGGGACAGGGGTCAATGAGCAGTTCTTC
NA	TRBV18	TRBD1	TRBJ1-6	CASSLDRGQNSPLHF	TGTGCCAGCTCACTCGACAGGGGTCAAAATTCACCCCTCCACTTT
NA	TRBV12-3/TRBV12-4	TRBD1	TRBJ1-6	CASSFQEGAPLHF	TGTGCCAGCAGTTTTCAGGAGGGGGCCCCCCTCCACTTT
NA	TRBV2	NA	TRBJ2-5	CASRLDSTPTQYF	TGTGCCAGCAGACTCGACAGCACCCCGACCCAGTACTTC
NA	TRBV5-1	TRBD1	TRBJ2-7	CASRVGDREYGEQYF	TGCGCCAGCAGGGTCGGGGACAGGGAATATGGCGAGCAGTACTTC
few	TRBV27	NA	TRBJ2-7	CASRPTGVGGRTNEQYF	TGTGCCAGCAGACCCACCGGGGTAGGGGGTCGCACCAACGAGCAGTACTTC
NA	TRBV2	TRBD2	TRBJ2-7	CARGPGRTYEQYF	TGTGCCAGAGGGCCCGGGAGGACCTACGAGCAGTACTTC
NA	TRBV18	TRBD1	TRBJ2-2	CASSSTGGANTGELFF	TGTGCCAGCTCCTCGACAGGGGGCGCGAACACCGGGGAGCTGTTTTTT
NA	TRBV10-3	TRBD1	TRBJ1-4	CAISESRGTGMGEKLFF	TGTGCCATCAGTGAGTCGAGGGGGACAGGGATGGGTGAAAAACTGTTTTTT
few	TRBV6-1	NA	TRBJ1-6	CASSEDRPSSYNSPLHF	TGTGCCAGCAGCGAAGACAGGCCCAGCTCCTATAATTCACCCCTCCACTTT
NA	TRBV11-2	TRBD2	TRBJ2-1	CASSHSGGPLEQFF	TGTGCCAGCAGCCATAGCGGGGGGCCACTGGAGCAGTTCTTC
NA	TRBV5-1	TRBD1	TRBJ2-2	CASSTYRGAGELFF	TGCGCCAGCAGCACTTACAGGGGAGCCGGGGAGCTGTTTTTT
NA	TRBV19	TRBD1	TRBJ2-1	CASSPDRGGYNEQFF	TGTGCCAGTAGTCCCGACAGGGGTGGGTACAATGAGCAGTTCTTC
NA	TRBV3-1/TRBV3-2	TRBD2	TRBJ2-3	CASSPTHGLAGLPDTQYF	TGTGCCAGCAGCCCTACCCACGGACTAGCGGGGTTGCCAGATACGCAGTATTTT
NA	TRBV9	TRBD2	TRBJ2-4	CASSVELGGDGGIQYF	TGTGCCAGCAGCGTAGAGTTGGGAGGGGACGGAGGCATTCAGTACTTC
NA	TRBV5-5	TRBD2	TRBJ2-5	CASSSAGGQETQYF	TGTGCCAGCAGCTCAGCGGGGGGGCAAGAGACCCAGTACTTC
few	TRBV6-1	NA	TRBJ1-2	CASSEGTALNYGYTF	TGTGCCAGCAGTGAAGGGACAGCTCTTAACTATGGCTACACCTTC
NA	TRBV2	TRBD1	TRBJ1-5	CASRGQGGLGQPQHF	TGTGCCAGCAGGGGACAGGGTGGGCTGGGTCAGCCCCAGCATTTT
many	TRBV9	NA	TRBJ2-5	CASRGSQETQYF	TGTGCCAGCAGGGGGAGCCAAGAGACCCAGTACTTC
once	TRBV24-1	NA	TRBJ1-2	CATSDNTAVYGYTF	TGTGCCACCAGTGATAATACAGCAGTCTATGGCTACACCTTC
NA	TRBV7-9	TRBD1	TRBJ2-5	CASSVGQGEETQYF	TGTGCCAGCAGCGTGGGACAGGGGGAAGAGACCCAGTACTTC
few	TRBV7-2	NA	TRBJ1-6	CASSDKEPIYNSPLHF	TGTGCCAGCAGCGATAAGGAGCCTATTTATAATTCACCCCTCCACTTT
NA	TRBV2	TRBD1	TRBJ2-2	CASRADRGAGELFF	TGTGCCAGCAGAGCCGACAGGGGGGCCGGGGAGCTGTTTTTT
many	TRBV5-6	NA	TRBJ2-3	CASSSARIPTDTQYF	TGTGCCAGCAGCTCCGCGCGGATCCCCACAGATACGCAGTATTTT
NA	TRBV5-4	TRBD2	TRBJ2-2	CASSSGGRGELFF	TGTGCCAGCAGCTCGGGGGGGCGCGGGGAGCTGTTTTTT
once	TRBV11-2	TRBD1	TRBJ1-4	CASSQTGFEKLFF	TGTGCCAGCAGCCAGACAGGGTTTGAAAAACTGTTTTTT
NA	TRBV5-6	TRBD1	TRBJ1-4	CASSLGQGNEKLFF	TGTGCCAGCAGCTTGGGACAGGGGAATGAAAAACTGTTTTTT
NA	TRBV11-2	NA	TRBJ1-4	CASSSSGFGSVGKLFF	TGTGCCAGCAGCTCGAGTGGCTTCGGGTCCGTTGGGAAACTGTTTTTT
NA	TRBV2	TRBD2	TRBJ2-2	CASNAGGTGELFF	TGTGCCAGCAACGCGGGGGGAACCGGGGAGCTGTTTTTT
NA	TRBV7-2	TRBD2	TRBJ2-5	CASSLGPSGGPQETQYF	TGTGCCAGCAGCTTAGGCCCTAGCGGGGGCCCTCAAGAGACCCAGTACTTC
NA	TRBV5-6	TRBD1	TRBJ1-4	CASSGTGDYEKLFF	TGTGCCAGCAGCGGGACAGGGGACTATGAAAAACTGTTTTTT
few	TRBV6-2/TRBV6-3	NA	TRBJ1-2	CASTPDRYYGYTF	TGTGCCAGCACCCCGGACAGATACTATGGCTACACCTTC
few	TRBV10-3	NA	TRBJ2-5	CAISPSLGAARGQETQYF	TGTGCCATCAGCCCTTCGCTAGGGGCGGCGCGGGGTCAAGAGACCCAGTACTTC
once	TRBV19	TRBD1	TRBJ1-1	CASSNQGQAGTEAFF	TGTGCCAGTAGCAACCAGGGACAGGCCGGGACTGAAGCTTTCTTT
many	TRBV9	TRBD1	TRBJ2-7	CASSISTGHNYEQYF	TGTGCCAGCAGCATATCGACAGGGCACAACTACGAGCAGTACTTC
NA	TRBV25-1	NA	TRBJ2-2	CASGRTNTGELFF	TGTGCCAGCGGCAGGACGAACACCGGGGAGCTGTTTTTT
NA	TRBV3-1/TRBV3-2	NA	TRBJ2-5	CASSQDGGNQETQYF	TGTGCCAGCAGCCAAGATGGAGGGAACCAAGAGACCCAGTACTTC
many	TRBV3-1/TRBV3-2	NA	TRBJ1-2	CASSPHHSMEYYGYTF	TGTGCCAGCAGCCCCCATCACTCTATGGAGTACTATGGCTACACCTTC
NA	TRBV10-2	TRBD1	TRBJ1-2	CASSENTGGDGYTF	TGCGCCAGCAGTGAAAACACAGGGGGGGATGGCTACACCTTC
NA	TRBV5-1	NA	TRBJ1-2	CASSVMTDIYGYTF	TGCGCCAGCAGCGTGATGACAGATATCTATGGCTACACCTTC
NA	TRBV6-5	TRBD1	TRBJ1-6	CASRPITGGSSPLHF	TGTGCCAGCCGCCCTATCACAGGGGGCAGTTCACCCCTCCACTTT
few	TRBV10-3	TRBD1	TRBJ1-2	CAIQGVENGYTF	TGTGCCATTCAGGGGGTCGAGAATGGCTACACCTTC
NA	TRBV7-7	NA	TRBJ1-1	CASSPFGTEAFF	TGTGCCAGCAGCCCGTTCGGCACTGAAGCTTTCTTT
NA	TRBV29-1	TRBD1	TRBJ1-2	CSVTGDPPNYGYTF	TGCAGCGTGACAGGGGACCCGCCTAACTATGGCTACACCTTC
few	TRBV3-1/TRBV3-2	TRBD1	TRBJ1-1	CASSVRAGGTEAFF	TGTGCCAGCAGCGTCAGGGCAGGGGGTACTGAAGCTTTCTTT
NA	TRBV28	TRBD1	TRBJ1-5	CASSFPAGGSNQPQHF	TGTGCCAGCAGTTTCCCAGCAGGGGGGAGCAATCAGCCCCAGCATTTT
few	TRBV28	TRBD1	TRBJ1-2	CASSSDRVDGYTF	TGTGCCAGCAGTTCGGACAGGGTAGATGGCTACACCTTC
NA	TRBV5-1	TRBD2	TRBJ2-3	CASSLELAGVTDTQYF	TGCGCCAGCAGCTTGGAGTTAGCGGGGGTCACAGATACGCAGTATTTT
few	TRBV6-2/TRBV6-3	TRBD1	TRBJ1-5	CASSYSPGGLNRQPQHF	TGTGCCAGCAGTTACTCGCCAGGGGGCTTAAATCGTCAGCCCCAGCATTTT